This T cell receptor beta chain was profiled in a study of T cell repertoires in cytomegalovirus infection. About the research overall: As its CMV epitopes, the study selected recently identified HLA-C-restricted and well-studied HLA-B-restricted targets. CMV infection and matching HLA type were both indicated by public TCR beta signatures.

Points on this clonotype: Its antigen is not identified.

The study's findings and limits: CMV-specific TCR beta clonotypes restricted by HLA-C dominated the ex vivo response.

Trimming stripped 0 bases from V and 7 bases from J, with 13 bases between. The CDR3 runs to 14 residues. Germline lookup yields CDR1 DFQATT and CDR2 SNEGSKA (reference sequence). In TCRdb, the reads were re-called with MiXCR into one record per CDR3 protein. The table records a few hundred thousand distinct CDR3 sequences, roughly 34% of them present only once. The sample here was cultured PBMCs, taken from culture after CMV antigen stimulation. V gene TRBV20-1 combines with J gene TRBJ1-3; D might be TRBD1 (6 bases). The receptor comes from a human donor in good health (CMV status not recorded). Some clones in this sample may be carry-over from other donors' samples. The CDR3 loop is CSARDRRGGNTIYF. CDR3 bases: TGCAGTGCTAGAGATCGGAGAGGGGGGAACACCATATATTTT.